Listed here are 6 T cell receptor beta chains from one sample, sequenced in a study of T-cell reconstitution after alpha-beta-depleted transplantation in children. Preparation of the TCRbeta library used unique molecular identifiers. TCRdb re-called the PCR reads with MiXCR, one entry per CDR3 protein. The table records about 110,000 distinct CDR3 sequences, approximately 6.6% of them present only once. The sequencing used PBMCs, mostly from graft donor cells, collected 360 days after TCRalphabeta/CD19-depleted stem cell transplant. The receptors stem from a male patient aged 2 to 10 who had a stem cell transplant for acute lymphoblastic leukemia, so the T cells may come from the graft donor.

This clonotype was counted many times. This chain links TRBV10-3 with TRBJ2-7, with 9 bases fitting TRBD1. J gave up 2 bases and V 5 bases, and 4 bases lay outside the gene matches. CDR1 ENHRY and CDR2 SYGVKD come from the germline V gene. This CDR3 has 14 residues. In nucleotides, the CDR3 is TGTGCCATCAGTCCCGGGACAGGGCCCTACGAGCAGTACTTC. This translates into CAISPGTGPYEQYF.

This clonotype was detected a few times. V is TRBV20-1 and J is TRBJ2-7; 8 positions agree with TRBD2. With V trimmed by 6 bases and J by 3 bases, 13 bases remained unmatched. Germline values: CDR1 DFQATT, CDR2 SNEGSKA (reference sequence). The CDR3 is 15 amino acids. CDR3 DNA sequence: TGCAGTGCCTTAGTGGCGGGGGGCCGAGGCTACGAGCAGTACTTC. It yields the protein CSALVAGGRGYEQYF.

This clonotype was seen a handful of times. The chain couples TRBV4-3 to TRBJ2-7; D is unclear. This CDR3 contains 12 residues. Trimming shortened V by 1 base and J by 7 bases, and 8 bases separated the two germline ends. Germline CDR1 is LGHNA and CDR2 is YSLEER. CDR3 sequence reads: CASSQGPGEQYF. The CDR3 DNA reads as TGCGCCAGCAGCCAAGGTCCCGGGGAGCAGTACTTC.

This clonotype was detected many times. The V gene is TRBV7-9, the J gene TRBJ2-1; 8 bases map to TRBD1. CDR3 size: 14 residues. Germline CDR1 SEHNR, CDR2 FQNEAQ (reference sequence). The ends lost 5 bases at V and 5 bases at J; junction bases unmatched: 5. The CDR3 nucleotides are TGTGCCAGCAGCCCGCGGACAGGGAACAATGAGCAGTTCTTC. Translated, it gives CASSPRTGNNEQFF.

The CDR3: CASRFSGRPSYEQYF. Here the CDR3 DNA reads TGTGCCAGCAGATTTAGCGGGAGACCTTCCTACGAGCAGTACTTC. This chain connects TRBV28 to TRBJ2-7, with 9 bases fitting TRBD2. The CDR3 loop spans 15 amino acids. The germline CDR1 and CDR2 sequences are MDHEN and SYDVKM. The junction had 7 bases not matched to a gene; V was cut back by 6 bases and J by 1 base.

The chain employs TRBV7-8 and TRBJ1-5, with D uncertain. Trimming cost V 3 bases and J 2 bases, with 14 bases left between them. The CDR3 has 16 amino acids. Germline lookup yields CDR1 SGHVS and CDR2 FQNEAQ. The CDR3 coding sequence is TGTGCCAGCAGCTTCGGACGCCAAGTGGGCAATCAGCCCCAGCATTTT. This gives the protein CASSFGRQVGNQPQHF.